This entry describes one T cell receptor (beta chain). The antigen remains undetermined. The data belong to a study of regulatory T cells in long-lasting Graves disease. Study-wide results and caveats: Newly diagnosed Graves' patients exceeded persistent ones in TCR diversity.

Germline V CDR1 and CDR2: SGDLS, YYNGEE. The V segment lost 4 bases and the J segment 7 bases; nucleotides outside the gene matches: 12. The CDR3 contains 16 residues. Noted time point: newly diagnosed GD, antithyroid drugs for less than 3 months. RNA extracted from PBMCs served as the sequencing template. Staff drew approximately 10 milliliters of peripheral blood into EDTA tubes. Assembly of TCR beta libraries relied on iRepertoire HTBI primers together with Arm-PCR of CDR3 regions. Per the study methods: The samples yielded 62 TRBV and around 15 TRBJ segments. TCRdb passed the multiplex PCR reads through MiXCR, listing each CDR3 protein once. The V and J calls and clone size are TCRdb's, not the authors'. Seen here are 450,000 to 650,000 distinct CDR3 sequences, roughly 16% observed once, and the top ten hold 25%. This same sample was also part of a study on T cells in Graves' hyperthyroidism and ophthalmopathy. That study adds: Clinicians diagnosed patients from clinical symptoms, serum thyroxine and TRAb, thyroid ultrasound and orbital computed tomography.

This sequence was found in a woman aged 35 to 59 with Graves disease. The rearrangement joins TRBV9 to TRBJ2-2, with 8 bases matching TRBD2. The input for sequencing was peripheral blood mononuclear cells (PBMCs), taken at new diagnosis, from a patient treated with antithyroid drugs. The CDR3 loop reads CASSQGIGGAGGELFF. CDR3 DNA: TGTGCCAGCAGCCAGGGAATCGGGGGGGCCGGCGGGGAGCTGTTTTTT.